A single T cell receptor (beta chain) is shown here with its context. Its antigen is unidentified. Sequenced by immunoSEQ multiplex PCR; TCRdb stores in-frame clones only, minus some. This sample has 95,000 to 110,000 clones; 91% occur once, and the top ten carry less than 55%. The data derive from a study of T cell responses to AZD1222 COVID-19 vaccine. Study overall: Pooling was applied to second doses at about 4 or about 12 weeks.

The V and J ends lost 2 bases and 3 bases, in that order; junction bases with no gene match: 14. The CDR3 sequence is 19 residues long. The germline CDR1 and CDR2 sequences are SGHAT and FQNNGV. Study findings and constraints: Spike-specific TCR breadth and depth were elevated following two AZD1222 doses. Just a handful of AZD1222 recipients tested seropositive at baseline.

Sequencing used peripheral blood, obtained on day 0 of AZD1222 vaccination. This TCR was sampled from an adult in good health. The chain has TRBV11-2 and TRBJ1-3, with TRBD1 matching over 9 bases. The CDR3 region is CASSLPRGGQGPFGNTIYF. The DNA of the CDR3 is TGTGCCAGCAGCTTACCCCGCGGGGGACAGGGCCCCTTTGGAAACACCATATATTTT.